This paragraph reports one T cell receptor beta chain. Antigen unknown. This specimen belongs to a study of shared clonotypes between healthy human individuals. V lost 5 bases to trimming and J lost 7 bases, with 15 bases between them. This CDR3 has 14 amino acids. Germline V gives CDR1 SGHRS, CDR2 YFSETQ. Study-level results: Researchers sampled blood only, noting tissue repertoires likely differ.

Deep was the level used in running the assay. Sequenced by immunoSEQ multiplex PCR; TCRdb stores in-frame clones only, minus some. The data hold about 560,000 clones, with around 76% observed a single time. The chain carries TRBV5-1 and TRBJ1-4, with D tentatively TRBD1 (5 bases). The receptor's source is a woman between 35 and 50 years old in good health. Some clones in this sample may be carry-over from other donors' samples. Specimen: PBMCs. The CDR3 reads CASSPGTLGEKLFF. CDR3 DNA: TGCGCCAGCAGTCCCGGGACGTTGGGTGAAAAACTGTTTTTT.